This TCR beta chain comes out of a study of technical replicates of blood from a handful of donors. This clone is a singleton in its sample. Sequencing used immunoSEQ multiplex PCR; TCRdb keeps in-frame clones, though not all of them. The sample includes some 94,000 clones, around 96% seen only once; the top ten take more than 0.35%. This CDR3 is 12 amino acids long. V gave up 8 bases and J gave up 10 bases, with 15 bases separating them. From germline, CDR1 is SNHLY and CDR2 FYNNEI. Sequencing used T cells isolated from PBMCs. The origin of this receptor is a human donor in good health. The V call is TRBV2, the J call TRBJ2-1, with a weak D call TRBD1 (6 bases). The CDR3 protein is CASWGTGQEQFF. The CDR3 region has the DNA TGTGCCAGCTGGGGTACGGGACAAGAGCAGTTCTTC.